This entry lists 27 T cell receptor beta chains sequenced from one sample in a study of blood T cell repertoires in COVID-19. Clones were read by immunoSEQ multiplex PCR, and TCRdb kept only the in-frame ones, dropping some. The sample lists some 250,000 clones; 80% to 85% were seen once. Sequencing was done on a sample of peripheral blood. Receptors were obtained from a woman aged 60 to 75 with active or convalescent COVID-19.

The genes are TRBV28 and TRBJ1-1; D is ambiguous. The V end was cut by 2 bases, the J end by 4 bases, with 8 bases between. Germline V gene lookup returns CDR1 MDHEN and CDR2 SYDVKM. The CDR3 loop spans 13 amino acids. Here the CDR3 DNA reads TGTGCCAGCAGTTTAGGTAGAGCCACTGAAGCTTTCTTT. This translates into CASSLGRATEAFF.

The gene calls are TRBV7-9 and TRBJ2-3; 8 bases align to TRBD2. Germline V gives CDR1 SEHNR, CDR2 FQNEAQ (reference sequence). The CDR3 spans 15 residues. J was trimmed by 5 bases and V by 1 base; bases with no gene match: 5. CDR3 sequence reads: CASSLGGGPGDTQYF. The CDR3 nucleotides read TGTGCCAGCAGCTTAGGCGGGGGGCCAGGAGATACGCAGTATTTT.

This sequence joins TRBV15 and TRBJ2-7; possible D gene TRBD1, 5 bases. The CDR3 sequence is 13 residues long. Per the germline V gene, CDR1 is LNHNV and CDR2 is YYDKDF (reference sequence). Trimming left V 8 bases short and J 3 bases short, with 14 bases between. In DNA, the CDR3 is TGTGCCACCCCTAGGGGCGCTTTCTACGAGCAGTACTTC. Protein sequence: CATPRGAFYEQYF.

V gene TRBV3-1 (or the pseudogene TRBV3-2) combines with J gene TRBJ2-5; D might be TRBD2 (5 bases). Per the germline V gene, CDR1 is LGHDT and CDR2 is YNNKEL (reference sequence). The CDR3 spans 15 residues. Trimming pared 4 bases from V and 2 bases from J, leaving 14 bases between. CDR3 in DNA: TGTGCCAGCAGCCCCGGGGTGATTCCACAAGAGACCCAGTACTTC. This sequence encodes CASSPGVIPQETQYF.

The chain joins TRBV6-5 to TRBJ1-1, with a weak D call TRBD1 (6 bases). This CDR3 is 13 amino acids long. The ends were cut back, 8 bases at V and 9 bases at J, with 19 bases in the middle. Germline V gene data show CDR1 as MNHEY and CDR2 as SVGAGI. CDR3 residues: CASAVGGRGKAFF. CDR3 coding DNA: TGTGCCAGCGCGGTCGGGGGGAGGGGGAAAGCTTTCTTT.

The chain carries TRBV18 and TRBJ1-2; 8 positions match TRBD1. V dropped 3 bases and J dropped 5; count of bases not matched to a gene: 11. Germline CDR1 reads KGHSH; CDR2 reads LQKENI. CDR3 size: 16 residues. The CDR3 sequence is CASSPGGTGRSYGYTF. CDR3 coding DNA: TGTGCCAGCTCACCCGGGGGGACAGGCCGCTCTTATGGCTACACCTTC.

The rearrangement links TRBV3-1 (or the pseudogene TRBV3-2) to TRBJ2-1, with 7 bases matching TRBD2. Germline assignment: CDR1 LGHDT and CDR2 YNNKEL (reference sequence). The CDR3 runs to 14 residues. V was pared by 3 bases and J by 9 bases, with 8 bases of the junction left unmatched. The CDR3 nucleotides are TGTGCCAGCAGCCAGGGACTAATGGTTGTTGAGCAGTTCTTC. Translation gives CASSQGLMVVEQFF.

V and J are TRBV29-1 and TRBJ1-2, with a possible D match to TRBD1 (5 bases). The V end was cut by 1 base, the J end by 2 bases, with 8 bases between. The germline V gene encodes CDR1 SQVTM and CDR2 ANQGSEA. This CDR3 has 13 residues. The DNA for the CDR3 is TGCAGCGTTGAAGCAGGGATAAACTATGGCTACACCTTC. Translated, it gives CSVEAGINYGYTF.

This clone appeared a few times. The genes are TRBV27 and TRBJ2-7, with 7 bases that match TRBD2. From germline, CDR1 is MNHEY and CDR2 SMNVEV (reference sequence). The junction had 5 bases not matched to a gene; V was cut back by 6 bases and J by 3 bases. The CDR3 loop spans 13 amino acids. The CDR3 sequence: CASSAGRGYEQYF. In DNA form, the CDR3 reads TGTGCCAGCAGCGCGGGGAGGGGCTACGAGCAGTACTTC.

The gene calls are TRBV7-8 and TRBJ1-1; D is uncertain. The ends were cut back, 5 bases at V and 0 bases at J, with 10 bases in the middle. Germline assignment: CDR1 SGHVS and CDR2 FQNEAQ. This CDR3 region has 14 residues. The CDR3 DNA follows: TGTGCCAGCAGCCCCTCCAACATGAACACTGAAGCTTTCTTT. Encoded protein: CASSPSNMNTEAFF.

This rearrangement joins TRBV27 to TRBJ1-6, with 10 bases matching TRBD1. The CDR3 runs to 15 residues. J was trimmed by 10 bases and V by 7 bases; bases with no gene match: 10. The germline CDR1 and CDR2 sequences are MNHEY and SMNVEV (reference sequence). The chain's CDR3 is CASMSWDRGKSPLHF. Here the CDR3 DNA reads TGTGCCAGCATGTCCTGGGACAGGGGAAAGTCACCCCTCCACTTT.

J is TRBJ1-1 and V is TRBV7-2; the match to TRBD1 covers 9 bases. The trim removed 0 bases at V and 4 bases at J, leaving 9 bases unmatched. CDR1 is SGHTA and CDR2 is FQGNSA in the germline V gene. CDR3 length: 17 residues. The CDR3 DNA is TGTGCCAGCAGCTTAGCCCCCGGACAGGGGAGCGGCACTGAAGCTTTCTTT. Encoded protein: CASSLAPGQGSGTEAFF. Looking up the rest from reference TRBV7-2 and TRBJ1-1 gives the full variable domain: GAGVSQSPSNKVTEKGKDVELRCDPISGHTALYWYRQSLGQGLEFLIYFQGNSAPDKSGLPSDRFSAERTGGSVSTLTIQRTQQEDSAVYLCASSLAPGQGSGTEAFFGQGTRLTVV.

This chain connects TRBV6-5 to TRBJ1-3, with D possibly TRBD1 on 5 matching bases. The CDR3 is 14 amino acids. CDR1 MNHEY and CDR2 SVGAGI come from the germline V gene. V was cut by 4 bases and J by 1 base, with 8 bases left in between. This CDR3 is CASSSGYSGNTIYF. The CDR3 DNA is TGTGCCAGCAGTTCAGGGTATTCTGGAAACACCATATATTTT.

CDR3 sequence (DNA): TGTGCCAGCAGCCGTACAGGGGGCCCTGGAAACACCATATATTTT. Translated, it gives CASSRTGGPGNTIYF. The chain employs TRBV27 and TRBJ1-3; 9 bases fit TRBD1. This CDR3 is built from 15 residues. The ends lost 6 bases at V and 2 bases at J; junction bases unmatched: 5. Germline CDR1 is MNHEY and CDR2 is SMNVEV (reference sequence).

This clone has a single count. Other DNA sequences in this sample translate to the same CDR3. This chain joins TRBV2 and TRBJ2-3; a weak D match, TRBD2 (6 bases). CDR3 length: 12 amino acids. Deletions cut 8 bases from V and 0 bases from J, with 6 bases between. Germline CDR1 is SNHLY and CDR2 is FYNNEI. The CDR3 loop is CASRGSTDTQYF. DNA of the CDR3: TGTGCCAGCCGGGGGAGCACAGATACGCAGTATTTT.

V gene TRBV27 combines with J gene TRBJ2-1, with TRBD2 matching 8 bases. The CDR3 loop spans 16 amino acids. V lost 5 bases and J lost 8; bases outside the gene matches: 14. Germline V gives CDR1 MNHEY, CDR2 SMNVEV (reference sequence). Written as DNA, the CDR3 is TGTGCCAGCAGTACACTATTGGGCGGGGGGCCCCATGAGCAGTTCTTC. This sequence encodes CASSTLLGGGPHEQFF.

The chain is built from TRBV29-1 and TRBJ2-1; D might be TRBD1 (6 bases). The CDR3 is 13 amino acids. Trimming left V 8 bases short and J 5 bases short, with 16 bases between. Germline V gene data show CDR1 as SQVTM and CDR2 as ANQGSEA. CDR3 nucleotides: TGCAGCCCGAGACAGGATCCCCACAATGAGCAGTTCTTC. Translated: CSPRQDPHNEQFF.

The V call is TRBV5-8, the J call TRBJ2-7; 7 bases map to TRBD2. Germline V gene sequence: CDR1 SGHTS, CDR2 YDEGEE. The CDR3 has 14 amino acids. Unmatched junction bases numbered 7, after V lost 1 base and J lost 6 bases. In DNA form, the CDR3 reads TGTGCCAGCAGCTTGAGGGACTACCTCGGCGAGCAGTACTTC. It codes for CASSLRDYLGEQYF.

In this sample, this clone turned up once. The gene calls are TRBV24-1 and TRBJ1-2; TRBD1 might be the D (5 bases). This CDR3 comprises 14 residues. CDR1 and CDR2 (germline): KGHDR, SFDVKD. The V end lost 3 bases, the J end lost 1 base, and 8 bases lay between the germline ends. The CDR3 nucleotides are TGTGCCACCAGTGATCCGACAGTTAACTATGGCTACACCTTC. Translation: CATSDPTVNYGYTF.

This sequence joins TRBV7-2 and TRBJ1-4; D remains unclear. V lost 1 base, J lost 0 bases, and 6 bases lay in between. From germline, CDR1 is SGHTA and CDR2 FQGNSA. This CDR3 region has 15 residues. In DNA, the CDR3 is TGTGCCAGCAGCTTAGGGCACGCAACTAATGAAAAACTGTTTTTT. Translation gives CASSLGHATNEKLFF.

This clone occurred once. The J gene is TRBJ2-1, the V gene TRBV28; D not certain. The germline gives CDR1 MDHEN, CDR2 SYDVKM. The CDR3 totals 16 residues. V shed 3 bases and J shed 0 bases, with 12 bases lying between them. The CDR3 DNA reads as TGTGCCAGCAGTTTCACCACGGCAGGCTCCTACAATGAGCAGTTCTTC. Translation: CASSFTTAGSYNEQFF.

The chain recombines TRBV6-6 with TRBJ1-4, with 7 bases that match TRBD1. CDR1 MNHNY and CDR2 SVGAGI come from the germline V gene (reference sequence). The CDR3 runs to 15 residues. After removal of 5 bases from V and 8 bases from J, the junction contained 11 bases not matched to a gene. The chain's CDR3 is CASSLYGTEGEKLFF. CDR3 sequence (DNA): TGTGCCAGCAGTCTCTACGGGACAGAGGGCGAAAAACTGTTTTTT.

This clone was observed a few times. The J gene is TRBJ1-4, the V gene TRBV2, with D tentatively TRBD1 (6 bases). This CDR3 has 15 residues. The germline gives CDR1 SNHLY, CDR2 FYNNEI. Trimming pared 3 bases from V and 3 bases from J, leaving 11 bases between. The CDR3 sequence is CASSDFRGANEKLFF. The CDR3 DNA reads as TGTGCCAGCAGTGACTTCAGGGGTGCTAATGAAAAACTGTTTTTT.

The chain carries TRBV5-1 and TRBJ2-3; D perhaps matches TRBD1 (7 bases). The V and J ends lost 1 base and 2 bases respectively, with 11 bases between them. CDR1 and CDR2 from the germline V gene are SGHRS and YFSETQ. CDR3 length: 15 amino acids. The CDR3 sequence is CASSLQGGPTDTQYF. As DNA, the CDR3 is TGCGCCAGCAGCTTGCAGGGGGGCCCCACAGATACGCAGTATTTT.

This clone appeared a few times. The chain is built from TRBV5-6 and TRBJ1-2; 7 nucleotides agree with TRBD1. There are 14 residues in the CDR3. Per the germline V gene, CDR1 is SGHDT and CDR2 is YYEEEE. The V and J ends lost 1 base and 2 bases, in that order; junction bases with no gene match: 2. The CDR3 nucleotides read TGTGCCAGCAGCTTGCGCAGGGGGAACTATGGCTACACCTTC. Its translation: CASSLRRGNYGYTF.

The chain couples TRBV21-1 to TRBJ1-1; whether TRBD1, the table's D call, matches the DNA was not checked. TRBV21-1 is annotated as a pseudogene. This CDR3 contains 17 residues. Here the CDR3 reads CASSKAGPGGEDTEAFF. The CDR3 DNA is TGTGCCAGCAGCAAAGCGGGGCCCGGTGGAGAGGACACTGAAGCTTTCTTT.

V gene TRBV6-5 combines with J gene TRBJ1-2, with 7 nucleotides matching TRBD1. This CDR3 is 14 amino acids long. V lost 7 bases, J lost 4 bases, and 9 bases stayed unmatched. Germline CDR1 MNHEY, CDR2 SVGAGI. In DNA, the CDR3 is TGTGCCAGCACGACCGGACAGGAGCCCTATGGCTACACCTTC. This encodes CASTTGQEPYGYTF.